This TCR beta chain was recorded in a study of blood T cell repertoires in COVID-19. Study as a whole: PBMCs, B-cell-depleted T cells, or T cells were the source of the cDNA or gDNA that made up the material.

The CDR3 loop spans 13 amino acids. Germline values: CDR1 MNHEY, CDR2 SMNVEV (reference sequence). Germline trimming cut 6 bases from V and 8 bases from J; bases unmatched to any gene: 7. Authors' data handling: By means of reference gene primer amplification, nucleated cell counts were estimated. TCRdb's copy holds only in-frame clones and misses some; the assay was immunoSEQ multiplex PCR. V, J and clone size are taken as reported in that table, and D and trimming were inferred from the DNA itself. The table records fewer than 200,000 clones, around 84% of them present only once. The chain recombines TRBV27 with TRBJ1-3, with TRBD1 matching 7 bases. The sample consisted of peripheral blood. The receptor was isolated from a human donor with acute or convalescent COVID-19. The donor label of this sample is uncertain. The CDR3 reads CASSRGQRHTIYF. The CDR3 DNA follows: TGTGCCAGCAGCAGGGGACAGCGGCACACCATATATTTT.